The 27 T cell receptor beta chains below come from one sample, sequenced in a study of cytomegalovirus exposure and HLA in healthy donors. The PCR employed 60 Vbeta primers together with 13 Jbeta primers. Generated by immunoSEQ multiplex PCR, the TCRdb table keeps only in-frame clones and is missing some. The profile shows 110,000 to 150,000 clones, 84% of them singletons. The sequenced sample was PBMCs. These receptors originate from a boy aged 2-15 years in good health and CMV-seronegative.

The CDR3 region is CASSRSGDTFF. The DNA for the CDR3 is TGTGCCAGCAGCCGTAGCGGGGATACGTTCTTC. The genes are TRBV6-5 and TRBJ2-1; TRBD2 aligns across 8 bases. V was pared by 6 bases and J by 15 bases, with 7 bases of the junction left unmatched. The CDR3 has 11 residues. Germline V gene sequence: CDR1 MNHEY, CDR2 SVGAGI.

This chain connects TRBV6-4 to TRBJ2-3; TRBD2 agrees at 9 bases. Per germline, CDR1 MRHNA and CDR2 SNTAGT. V shed 5 bases and J 6 bases; nucleotides not matched to a gene: 15. The CDR3 contains 17 residues. CDR3 sequence (DNA): TGTGCCAGCAGTTTGAGCAAGGCGGGAGGGTCCTGGGATACGCAGTATTTT. Translated: CASSLSKAGGSWDTQYF.

This clone was seen only once. This chain connects TRBV7-9 to TRBJ2-7; perhaps TRBD2 as D (5 bases). Germline CDR1 SEHNR, CDR2 FQNEAQ (reference sequence). Trimming took off 1 base at V and 3 bases at J, with 7 bases between the two ends. The CDR3 loop spans 13 amino acids. The CDR3 DNA follows: TGTGCCAGCAGCTTAGACGGAGGCTACGAGCAGTACTTC. It codes for CASSLDGGYEQYF.

V is TRBV21-1 and J is TRBJ2-3; the D call TRBD2 from the table was never checked on the DNA. TRBV21-1 is a documented pseudogene. The CDR3 contains 20 residues. CDR3 DNA sequence: TGTGCCAGCAGCAAAGCGGAGGGACTAGCGGACGCCATAAGCACAGATACGCAGTATTTT. Protein: CASSKAEGLADAISTDTQYF.

The chain carries TRBV29-1 and TRBJ2-5; weak D call: TRBD2 (6 bases). CDR1 SQVTM and CDR2 ANQGSEA come from the germline V gene. Between the trimmed V and J ends, which lost 2 bases and 2 bases, there was a span of 24 bases. The CDR3 runs to 18 residues. CDR3 region: CSVEYAGRPLTLQETQYF. CDR3 DNA sequence: TGCAGCGTTGAATACGCGGGACGGCCACTAACTTTGCAAGAGACCCAGTACTTC.

CDR3 DNA: TGTGCCAGCAGCCCCATGGACCGGGGAGCGGCCAAAAACATTCAGTACTTC. Translated: CASSPMDRGAAKNIQYF. The chain employs TRBV11-2 and TRBJ2-4; TRBD2 might be the D (5 bases). There are 17 residues in the CDR3. CDR1 is SGHAT, CDR2 FQNNGV, per germline. V was trimmed by 5 bases and J by 1 base, leaving 18 bases between them.

DNA for the CDR3: TGTGCCAGCAGACTAGCGGGAGGGCTGGGCGGGGAGCTGTTTTTT. Its protein is CASRLAGGLGGELFF. V is TRBV6-6 and J is TRBJ2-2, with 13 bases aligning to TRBD2. Germline V gene sequence: CDR1 MNHNY, CDR2 SVGAGI (reference sequence). Trimming removed 6 bases from V and 7 bases from J; junction bases left unmatched: 5. The CDR3 contains 15 residues.

A single count supports this clone. This chain links TRBV10-3 with TRBJ2-1; 8 nucleotides match TRBD2. Per germline, CDR1 ENHRY and CDR2 SYGVKD. The CDR3 runs to 14 residues. The ends lost 6 bases at V and 8 bases at J; junction bases unmatched: 9. CDR3: CAIRAGESGDEQFF. The CDR3 DNA sequence: TGTGCCATCAGAGCGGGAGAATCAGGCGATGAGCAGTTCTTC.

V and J are TRBV11-3 and TRBJ2-1; 7 positions match TRBD2. V lost 5 bases to trimming and J lost 2 bases; unmatched junction nucleotides: 9. The germline CDR1 and CDR2 sequences are SGHNT and YENEEA. CDR3 length: 16 amino acids. CDR3 protein: CASSGRGRTTYNEQFF. The CDR3 DNA reads TGTGCCAGCAGCGGGCGGGGGAGAACCACCTACAATGAGCAGTTCTTC.

The chain recombines TRBV4-2 with TRBJ1-2; D might be TRBD1 (6 bases). Germline loops: CDR1 LGHNA, CDR2 YNFKEQ. The CDR3 spans 19 residues. With 0 bases removed from V and 2 bases from J, the gap between germline ends came to 22 bases. The chain's CDR3 is CASSQDSGWGLLANYGYTF. CDR3 sequence (DNA): TGTGCCAGCAGCCAAGATTCGGGATGGGGGCTGTTGGCGAACTATGGCTACACCTTC.

The chain carries TRBV2 and TRBJ1-4; weak D call: TRBD1 (6 bases). The CDR3 runs to 14 residues. The ends were cut back, 1 base at V and 7 bases at J, with 10 bases in the middle. CDR1 and CDR2 from the germline V gene are SNHLY and FYNNEI. CDR3 DNA sequence: TGTGCCAGCAGTGAAGGGGGGCTCTCTGAAAAACTGTTTTTT. It yields the protein CASSEGGLSEKLFF.

This chain uses TRBV7-2 with TRBJ1-2; tentatively, D is TRBD1 (6 bases). This CDR3 has 16 amino acids. Germline V gene sequence: CDR1 SGHTA, CDR2 FQGNSA. The germline V and J ends were trimmed by 1 base and 4 bases, with 16 bases remaining between them. CDR3 loop: CASSLGVPGAGYGYTF. The CDR3 DNA follows: TGTGCCAGCAGCTTAGGGGTTCCAGGGGCTGGCTATGGCTACACCTTC.

The chain joins TRBV25-1 to TRBJ1-1; D uncertain. Germline CDR1 MGHDK, CDR2 SYGVNS. Trimming pared 3 bases from V and 1 base from J, leaving 15 bases between. The CDR3 consists of 16 residues. The CDR3 nucleotides read TGTGCCAGCAGTGACATCCAAAGCTCGGGGAACACTGAAGCTTTCTTT. Amino acid sequence: CASSDIQSSGNTEAFF. The full variable domain, with the rest looked up from reference TRBV25-1 and TRBJ1-1, is EADIYQTPRYLVIGTGKKITLECSQTMGHDKMYWYQQDPGMELHLIHYSYGVNSTEKGDLSSESTVSRIRTEHFPLTLESARPSHTSQYLCASSDIQSSGNTEAFFGQGTRLTVV.

This clone showed up just once. This chain uses TRBV20-1 with TRBJ2-7; D may be TRBD1 (5 bases). CDR3 size: 11 residues. The germline V gene encodes CDR1 DFQATT and CDR2 SNEGSKA (reference sequence). V was shortened by 6 bases and J by 6 bases, with 12 bases between the two germline ends. The CDR3 spells CSARRVGEQYF. The DNA for the CDR3 is TGCAGTGCCCGCAGGGTAGGCGAGCAGTACTTC.

The chain joins TRBV13 to TRBJ2-3; 8 bases line up with TRBD2. The germline CDR1 and CDR2 sequences are PRHDT and FYEKMQ (reference sequence). Germline trimming cut 5 bases from V and 1 base from J; bases unmatched to any gene: 14. The length of the CDR3 is 18 residues. This CDR3 is CASSLAFSGTSGTDTQYF. In DNA, the CDR3 is TGTGCCAGCAGCCTAGCATTTTCCGGGACTAGTGGCACAGATACGCAGTATTTT. The variable domain in full, with the rest retrieved from reference TRBV13 and TRBJ2-3, is AAGVIQSPRHLIKEKRETATLKCYPIPRHDTVYWYQQGPGQDPQFLISFYEKMQSDKGSIPDRFSAQQFSDYHSELNMSSLELGDSALYFCASSLAFSGTSGTDTQYFGPGTRLTVL.

The chain employs TRBV25-1 and TRBJ2-1; D unresolved. V lost 6 bases and J 9 bases, leaving 12 bases between the germline ends. Germline assignment: CDR1 MGHDK and CDR2 SYGVNS. This CDR3 spans 12 amino acids. This chain's CDR3 is CASREGFSEQFF. CDR3 nucleotides: TGTGCCAGCAGAGAAGGTTTTAGTGAGCAGTTCTTC.

This chain links TRBV5-6 with TRBJ2-1, with 12 bases that match TRBD2. Germline CDR1 reads SGHDT; CDR2 reads YYEEEE. V lost 2 bases and J lost 5; bases outside the gene matches: 14. The CDR3 runs 19 residues. CDR3 residues: CASSFQRITSGRPNNEQFF. In DNA form, the CDR3 reads TGTGCCAGCAGCTTCCAAAGGATAACTAGCGGGAGGCCTAACAATGAGCAGTTCTTC. The variable domain in full, with the rest retrieved from reference TRBV5-6 and TRBJ2-1, is DAGVTQSPTHLIKTRGQQVTLRCSPKSGHDTVSWYQQALGQGPQFIFQYYEEEERQRGNFPDRFSGHQFPNYSSELNVNALLLGDSALYLCASSFQRITSGRPNNEQFFGPGTRLTVL.

The chain is built from TRBV11-3 and TRBJ2-7; D call uncertain. This CDR3 contains 13 residues. The V gene lost 4 bases and the J gene lost 2 bases, with 9 bases spanning the gap. Germline V gene sequence: CDR1 SGHNT, CDR2 YENEEA. CDR3 DNA sequence: TGTGCCAGCAGCTACGCAACAGCCTACGAGCAGTACTTC. Protein sequence: CASSYATAYEQYF.

This chain connects TRBV5-6 to TRBJ2-7, with a weak D call TRBD1 (5 bases). V gave up 0 bases and J gave up 3 bases, with 7 bases separating them. The germline gives CDR1 SGHDT, CDR2 YYEEEE. This CDR3 region has 13 residues. DNA for the CDR3: TGTGCCAGCAGCTTGGGACAGTACTACGAGCAGTACTTC. Translated, it gives CASSLGQYYEQYF.

V is TRBV28 and J is TRBJ2-3; TRBD1 agrees at 9 bases. The germline gives CDR1 MDHEN, CDR2 SYDVKM. J gave up 7 bases and V 5 bases, and 13 bases lay outside the gene matches. The CDR3 totals 16 residues. CDR3 in amino acids: CASSQLTGTGLYTQYF. For the CDR3, the DNA is TGTGCCAGCAGTCAATTAACCGGGACAGGGCTATATACGCAGTATTTT.

This chain joins TRBV4-1 and TRBJ1-5, with D tentatively TRBD1 (5 bases). The length of the CDR3 is 15 residues. Germline V lookup: CDR1 MGHRA, CDR2 YSYEKL. V lost 0 bases and J lost 7, with 13 bases in between. The CDR3 protein is CASSQDRAWGQPQHF. CDR3 DNA: TGCGCCAGCAGCCAAGATAGGGCCTGGGGCCAGCCCCAGCATTTT.

V and J are TRBV11-2 and TRBJ2-1, with 9 positions matching TRBD1. CDR3 length: 14 residues. The germline V gene has CDR1 SGHAT and CDR2 FQNNGV. J gave up 8 bases and V 2 bases, and 4 bases lay outside the gene matches. CDR3 nucleotides: TGTGCCAGCAGCTTAAGGACAGGGGTATATGAGCAGTTCTTC. Its protein product is CASSLRTGVYEQFF.

The genes are TRBV28 and TRBJ2-1, with 9 positions matching TRBD2. V was clipped by 6 bases and J by 1 base; unmatched bases: 10. The germline V gene encodes CDR1 MDHEN and CDR2 SYDVKM. CDR3 size: 17 residues. DNA for the CDR3: TGTGCCAGCAGGTTACGGAGCGGGAGGTTGTCCTACAATGAGCAGTTCTTC. Its translation is CASRLRSGRLSYNEQFF.

This clone was picked up one time. This sequence joins TRBV4-2 and TRBJ1-1; 8 bases map to TRBD1. Germline CDR1 reads LGHNA; CDR2 reads YNFKEQ. CDR3 length: 15 amino acids. The J segment lost 6 bases and the V segment lost 0 bases, leaving 6 bases of the junction unmatched. The DNA of the CDR3 is TGTGCCAGCAGCCAAGATCAGGGGGCGGTGTCTGAAGCTTTCTTT. Translated: CASSQDQGAVSEAFF.

This clone was seen just once. The V gene is TRBV2, the J gene TRBJ1-2, with TRBD1 matching 8 bases. CDR1 is SNHLY, CDR2 FYNNEI, per germline. J lost 7 bases, V lost 2 bases, and 9 bases had no gene match. CDR3 length equals 15 residues. The CDR3 sequence: CASSEFPGGSGGYTF. The CDR3 nucleotides are TGTGCCAGCAGTGAATTTCCAGGGGGCTCGGGTGGCTACACCTTC.

The rearrangement uses TRBV19 and TRBJ1-2; D gene uncertain. Per germline, CDR1 LNHDA and CDR2 SQIVND (reference sequence). Trimming shortened V by 6 bases and J by 7 bases, and 18 bases separated the two germline ends. The CDR3 extends over 14 amino acids. The CDR3 bases are TGTGCCAGTAGCCCCGGGTCCCCGCGGCGTGGCTACACCTTC. Translated, it gives CASSPGSPRRGYTF. The full variable domain, its missing parts supplied by reference TRBV19 and TRBJ1-2, is DGGITQSPKYLFRKEGQNVTLSCEQNLNHDAMYWYRQDPGQGLRLIYYSQIVNDFQKGDIAEGYSVSREKKESFPLTVTSAQKNPTAFYLCASSPGSPRRGYTFGSGTRLTVV.

This clone has only one observation. Other DNA sequences in the same sample also yield this CDR3. The CDR3 DNA reads TGTGCCAGCAGCCGGCCGAGGGGGCAAGAGACCCAGTACTTC. It is translated as CASSRPRGQETQYF. The chain employs TRBV11-3 and TRBJ2-5, with D possibly being TRBD1 (6 bases). This CDR3 region has 14 residues. Germline V CDR1 and CDR2: SGHNT, YENEEA. Trimming took 5 bases from V and 2 from J, leaving 12 bases between them.